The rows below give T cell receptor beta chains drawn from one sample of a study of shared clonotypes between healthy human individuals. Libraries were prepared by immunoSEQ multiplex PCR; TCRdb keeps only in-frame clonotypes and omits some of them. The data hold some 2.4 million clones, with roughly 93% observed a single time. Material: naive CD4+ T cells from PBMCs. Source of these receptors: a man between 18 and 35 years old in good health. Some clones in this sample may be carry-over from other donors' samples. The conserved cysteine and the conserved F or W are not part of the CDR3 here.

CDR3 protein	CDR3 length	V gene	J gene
ASSWQPSVSTDTQY	14	TRBV28	TRBJ2-3
ATTVGRGETQY	11	TRBV15	TRBJ2-5
ASSLGQGGTDTQY	13	TRBV5-1	TRBJ2-3
ASRTGEEQF	9	TRBV28	TRBJ2-1
AWSPGADTQY	10	TRBV30	TRBJ2-3
AWSRRRIRGPGTGELF	16	TRBV30	TRBJ2-2
ASSLSRGTEAF	11	TRBV7-8	TRBJ1-1
ATSNKSLGNTEAF	13	TRBV15	TRBJ1-1
ASTRGGPGANVLT	13	TRBV28	TRBJ2-6
ASSSRTGAYEAF	12	TRBV13	TRBJ1-1
ASSKISGTVGLAGWLQETQY	20	TRBV21-1	TRBJ2-5
ASSRDSGELF	10	TRBV7-3	TRBJ2-2
ASSAPTGTSRYNEQF	15	TRBV9	TRBJ2-1
ASRSGTDTQY	10	TRBV9	TRBJ2-3
ASSETGGRGYT	11	TRBV19	TRBJ1-2
ASRRRDRGYGYT	12	TRBV2	TRBJ1-2
ASSLLPQNNEQF	12	TRBV5-6	TRBJ2-1
ASSRIYQVRSYGYT	14	TRBV13	TRBJ1-2
ATSVLGHEQY	10	TRBV15	TRBJ2-7
ASSLRLAGGTEQF	13	TRBV5-5	TRBJ2-1
ASSLLNSNQPQH	12	TRBV28	TRBJ1-5
ASSAGGSGNTIY	12	TRBV7-7	TRBJ1-3
ASSALAGGRNTGELF	15	TRBV9	TRBJ2-2
ASSIRQGNAEAF	12	TRBV14	TRBJ1-1
ASSLITGGAGELF	13	TRBV5-1	TRBJ2-2
AWSAHGSGPTYEQY	14	TRBV30	TRBJ2-7
ASSPPGGARETQY	13	TRBV18	TRBJ2-5
ASSETGHANTGELF	14	TRBV9	TRBJ2-2
ASSQELVYNEQF	12	TRBV14	TRBJ2-1
ASSPYSWAYTEAF	13	TRBV7-9	TRBJ1-1
ASGISDRGGGYT	12	TRBV12-5	TRBJ1-2
ASSSQGAGGELF	12	TRBV7-2	TRBJ2-2
ARTQKAGSSTDTQY	14	TRBV2	TRBJ2-3
ASSPGAGANTEAF	13	TRBV28	TRBJ1-1
ASSMDLNTEAF	11	TRBV7-2	TRBJ1-1
ASSRELAGQQETQY	14	TRBV5-1	TRBJ2-5
ASSASLGTEAF	11	TRBV7-3	TRBJ1-1
ASSLSQGAREKLF	13	TRBV7-9	TRBJ1-4
ASSFAGRPDTQY	12	TRBV5-1	TRBJ2-3
ASSLEGISNTEAF	13	TRBV5-1	TRBJ1-1
ASRVSGNTIY	10	TRBV2	TRBJ1-3
ASSLMGWQGEGEQY	14	TRBV28	TRBJ2-7
ASSLGSGTSADNEQF	15	TRBV11-3	TRBJ2-1